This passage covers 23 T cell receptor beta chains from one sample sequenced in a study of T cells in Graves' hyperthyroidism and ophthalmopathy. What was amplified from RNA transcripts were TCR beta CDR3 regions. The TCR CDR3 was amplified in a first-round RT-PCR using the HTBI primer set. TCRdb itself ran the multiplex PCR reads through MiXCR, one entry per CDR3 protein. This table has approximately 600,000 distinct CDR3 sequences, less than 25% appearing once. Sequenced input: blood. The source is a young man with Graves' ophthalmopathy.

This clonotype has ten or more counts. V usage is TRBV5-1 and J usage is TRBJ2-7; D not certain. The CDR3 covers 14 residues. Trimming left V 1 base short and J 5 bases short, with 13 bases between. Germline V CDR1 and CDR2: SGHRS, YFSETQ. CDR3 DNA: TGCGCCAGCAGCTTGTACTACGGACGGAACGAGCAGTACTTC. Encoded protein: CASSLYYGRNEQYF.

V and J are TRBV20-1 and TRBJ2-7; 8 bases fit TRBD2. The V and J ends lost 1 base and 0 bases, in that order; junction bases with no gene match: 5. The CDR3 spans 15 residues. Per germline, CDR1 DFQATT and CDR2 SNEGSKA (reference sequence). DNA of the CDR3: TGCAGTGCTAGAGTCCCACTAGCGGCCTCCTACGAGCAGTACTTC. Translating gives CSARVPLAASYEQYF.

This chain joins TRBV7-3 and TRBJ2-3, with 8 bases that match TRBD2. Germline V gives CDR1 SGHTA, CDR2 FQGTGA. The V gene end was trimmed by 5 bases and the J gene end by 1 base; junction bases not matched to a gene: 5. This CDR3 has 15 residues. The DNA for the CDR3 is TGTGCCAGCAGCCCCGATAGCGGGGGCACAGATACGCAGTATTTT. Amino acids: CASSPDSGGTDTQYF.

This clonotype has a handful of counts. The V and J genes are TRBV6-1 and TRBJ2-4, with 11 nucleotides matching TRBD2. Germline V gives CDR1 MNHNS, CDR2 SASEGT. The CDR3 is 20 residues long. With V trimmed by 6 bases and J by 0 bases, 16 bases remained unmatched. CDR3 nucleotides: TGTGCCAGCAGCCCCGCTCCTCTAGCGGGAGGTACCCTAGCCAAAAACATTCAGTACTTC. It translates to CASSPAPLAGGTLAKNIQYF.

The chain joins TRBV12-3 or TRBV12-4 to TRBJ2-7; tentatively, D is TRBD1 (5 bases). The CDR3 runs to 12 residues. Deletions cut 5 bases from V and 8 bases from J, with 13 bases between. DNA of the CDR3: TGTGCCAGCAGTAGACAGTCCGCGAAGCAGTACTTC. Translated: CASSRQSAKQYF.

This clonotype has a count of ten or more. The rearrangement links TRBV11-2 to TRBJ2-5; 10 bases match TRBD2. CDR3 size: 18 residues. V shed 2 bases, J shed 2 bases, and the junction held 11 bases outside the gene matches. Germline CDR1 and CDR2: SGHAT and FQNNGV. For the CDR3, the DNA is TGTGCCAGCAGCTTACGCCAGACCGGGACTAGCGAACAAGAGACCCAGTACTTC. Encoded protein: CASSLRQTGTSEQETQYF. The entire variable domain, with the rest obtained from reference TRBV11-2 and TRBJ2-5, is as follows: EAGVAQSPRYKIIEKRQSVAFWCNPISGHATLYWYQQILGQGPKLLIQFQNNGVVDDSQLPKDRFSAERLKGVDSTLKIQPAKLEDSAVYLCASSLRQTGTSEQETQYFGPGTRLLVL.

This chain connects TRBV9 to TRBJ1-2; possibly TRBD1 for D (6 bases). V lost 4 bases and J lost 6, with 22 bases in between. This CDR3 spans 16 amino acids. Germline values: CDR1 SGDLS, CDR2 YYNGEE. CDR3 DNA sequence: TGTGCCAGCAGCTCAGATCACAGGGTCGGAGTAGATGGCTACACCTTC. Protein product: CASSSDHRVGVDGYTF.

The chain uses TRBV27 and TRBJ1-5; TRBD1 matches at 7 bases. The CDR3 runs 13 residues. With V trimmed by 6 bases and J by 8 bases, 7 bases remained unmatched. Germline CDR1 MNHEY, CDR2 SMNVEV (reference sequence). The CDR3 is CASSPGGGEPQHF. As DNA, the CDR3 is TGTGCCAGCAGCCCGGGAGGGGGCGAGCCCCAGCATTTT.

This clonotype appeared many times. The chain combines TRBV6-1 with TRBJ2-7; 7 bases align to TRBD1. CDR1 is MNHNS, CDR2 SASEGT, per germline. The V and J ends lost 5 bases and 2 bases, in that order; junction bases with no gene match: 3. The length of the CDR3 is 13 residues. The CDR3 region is CASSTGQPYEQYF. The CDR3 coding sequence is TGTGCCAGCAGTACGGGACAGCCCTACGAGCAGTACTTC.

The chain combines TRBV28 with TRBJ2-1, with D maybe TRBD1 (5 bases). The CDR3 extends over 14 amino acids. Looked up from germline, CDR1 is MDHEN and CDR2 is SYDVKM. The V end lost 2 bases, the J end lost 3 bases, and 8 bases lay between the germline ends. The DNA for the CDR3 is TGTGCCAGCAGTTTACAGGGCGACTACAATGAGCAGTTCTTC. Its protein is CASSLQGDYNEQFF.

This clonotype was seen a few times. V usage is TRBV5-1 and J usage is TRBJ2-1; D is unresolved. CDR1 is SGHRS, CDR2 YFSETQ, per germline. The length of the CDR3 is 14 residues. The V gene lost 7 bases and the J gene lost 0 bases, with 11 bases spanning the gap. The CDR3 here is CASAPYSSYNEQFF. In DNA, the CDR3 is TGCGCCAGCGCCCCGTATAGCTCCTACAATGAGCAGTTCTTC.

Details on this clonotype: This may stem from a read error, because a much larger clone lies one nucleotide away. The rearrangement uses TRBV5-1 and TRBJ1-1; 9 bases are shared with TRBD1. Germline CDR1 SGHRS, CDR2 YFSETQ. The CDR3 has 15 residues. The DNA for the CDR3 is TGCGCCGGCAGCGTAGGGGACAGGGAGGCCACTGAAGCTTTCTTT. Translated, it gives CAGSVGDREATEAFF.

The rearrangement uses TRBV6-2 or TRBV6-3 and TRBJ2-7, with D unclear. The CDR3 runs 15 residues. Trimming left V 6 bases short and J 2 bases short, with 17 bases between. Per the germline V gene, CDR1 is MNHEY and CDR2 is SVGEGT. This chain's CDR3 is CASSSLPARTYEQYF. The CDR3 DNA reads TGTGCCAGCAGCTCTCTCCCGGCTAGGACCTACGAGCAGTACTTC.

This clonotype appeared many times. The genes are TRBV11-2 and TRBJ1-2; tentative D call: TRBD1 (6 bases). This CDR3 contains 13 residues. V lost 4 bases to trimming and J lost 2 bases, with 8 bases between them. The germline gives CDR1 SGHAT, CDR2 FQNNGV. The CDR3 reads CASSWDINYGYTF. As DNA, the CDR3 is TGTGCCAGCAGCTGGGACATAAACTATGGCTACACCTTC. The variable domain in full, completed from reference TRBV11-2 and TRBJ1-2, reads EAGVAQSPRYKIIEKRQSVAFWCNPISGHATLYWYQQILGQGPKLLIQFQNNGVVDDSQLPKDRFSAERLKGVDSTLKIQPAKLEDSAVYLCASSWDINYGYTFGSGTRLTVV.

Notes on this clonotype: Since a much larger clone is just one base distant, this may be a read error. The CDR3 sequence is CAASDLKARINEQFF. As DNA, the CDR3 is TGTGCCGCCAGTGATTTGAAAGCTAGAATCAATGAGCAGTTCTTC. This chain uses TRBV24-1 with TRBJ2-1; D uncertain. The CDR3 length is 15 residues. Germline V gene lookup returns CDR1 KGHDR and CDR2 SFDVKD.

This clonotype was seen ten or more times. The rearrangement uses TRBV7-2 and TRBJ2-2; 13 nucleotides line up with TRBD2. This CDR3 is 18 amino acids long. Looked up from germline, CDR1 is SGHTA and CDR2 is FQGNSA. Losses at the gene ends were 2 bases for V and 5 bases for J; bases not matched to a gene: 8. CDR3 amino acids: CASSLSGGLAGVTGELFF. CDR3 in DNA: TGTGCCAGCAGCTTAAGCGGAGGACTAGCGGGAGTTACCGGGGAGCTGTTTTTT. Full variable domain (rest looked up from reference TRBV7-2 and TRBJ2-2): GAGVSQSPSNKVTEKGKDVELRCDPISGHTALYWYRQSLGQGLEFLIYFQGNSAPDKSGLPSDRFSAERTGGSVSTLTIQRTQQEDSAVYLCASSLSGGLAGVTGELFFGEGSRLTVL.

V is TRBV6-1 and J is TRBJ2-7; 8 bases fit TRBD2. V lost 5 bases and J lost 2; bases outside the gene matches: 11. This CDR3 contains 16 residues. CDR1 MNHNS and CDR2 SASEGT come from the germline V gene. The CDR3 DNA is TGTGCCAGCAGTCCACCCGGGACTAGGTCCACCTACGAGCAGTACTTC. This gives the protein CASSPPGTRSTYEQYF.

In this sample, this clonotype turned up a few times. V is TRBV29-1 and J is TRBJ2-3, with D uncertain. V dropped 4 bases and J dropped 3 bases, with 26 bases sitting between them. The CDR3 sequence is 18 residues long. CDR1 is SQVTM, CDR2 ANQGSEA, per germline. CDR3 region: CSVARPVSAVEWTDTQYF. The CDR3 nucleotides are TGCAGCGTTGCCCGCCCGGTTTCCGCAGTTGAATGGACAGATACGCAGTATTTT.

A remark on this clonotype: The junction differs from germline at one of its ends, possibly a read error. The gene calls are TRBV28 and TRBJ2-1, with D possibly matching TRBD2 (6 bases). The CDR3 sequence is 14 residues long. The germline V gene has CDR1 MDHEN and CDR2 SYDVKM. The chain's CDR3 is CAGRSGGTNNEQFF. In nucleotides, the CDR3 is TGTGCCGGCAGGTCGGGCGGGACGAACAATGAGCAGTTCTTC. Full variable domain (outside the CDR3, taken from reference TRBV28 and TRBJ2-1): DVKVTQSSRYLVKRTGEKVFLECVQDMDHENMFWYRQDPGLGLRLIYFSYDVKMKEKGDIPEGYSVSREKKERFSLILESASTNQTSMYLCAGRSGGTNNEQFFGPGTRLTVL.

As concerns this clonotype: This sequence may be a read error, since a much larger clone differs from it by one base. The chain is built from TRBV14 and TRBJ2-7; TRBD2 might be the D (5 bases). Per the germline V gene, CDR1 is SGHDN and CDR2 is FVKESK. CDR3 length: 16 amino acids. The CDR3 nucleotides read TGTGTCAGCAGCCAAACCCCCCCAGCGGACTCCTACGAGCAGTACTTC. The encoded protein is CVSSQTPPADSYEQYF.

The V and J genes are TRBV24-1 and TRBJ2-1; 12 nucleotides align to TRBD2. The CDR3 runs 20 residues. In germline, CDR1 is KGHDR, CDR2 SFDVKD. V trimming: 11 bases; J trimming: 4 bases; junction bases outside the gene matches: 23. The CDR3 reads CASSPGAGLAGHGWYNEQFF. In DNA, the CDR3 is TGTGCCAGCTCACCTGGCGCCGGACTAGCGGGACATGGCTGGTACAATGAGCAGTTCTTC.

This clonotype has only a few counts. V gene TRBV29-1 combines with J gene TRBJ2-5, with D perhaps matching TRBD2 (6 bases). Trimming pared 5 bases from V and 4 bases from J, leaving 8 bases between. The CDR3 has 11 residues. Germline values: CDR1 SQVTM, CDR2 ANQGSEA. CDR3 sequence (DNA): TGCAGCGTTTTGGGGGGAGAGACCCAGTACTTC. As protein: CSVLGGETQYF.

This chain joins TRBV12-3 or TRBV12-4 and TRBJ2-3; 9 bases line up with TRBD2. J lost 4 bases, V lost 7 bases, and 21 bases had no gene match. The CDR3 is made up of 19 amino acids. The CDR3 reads CASILGFAPSGMGADTQYF. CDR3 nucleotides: TGTGCCAGCATCTTAGGTTTTGCTCCTAGCGGGATGGGTGCAGATACGCAGTATTTT.